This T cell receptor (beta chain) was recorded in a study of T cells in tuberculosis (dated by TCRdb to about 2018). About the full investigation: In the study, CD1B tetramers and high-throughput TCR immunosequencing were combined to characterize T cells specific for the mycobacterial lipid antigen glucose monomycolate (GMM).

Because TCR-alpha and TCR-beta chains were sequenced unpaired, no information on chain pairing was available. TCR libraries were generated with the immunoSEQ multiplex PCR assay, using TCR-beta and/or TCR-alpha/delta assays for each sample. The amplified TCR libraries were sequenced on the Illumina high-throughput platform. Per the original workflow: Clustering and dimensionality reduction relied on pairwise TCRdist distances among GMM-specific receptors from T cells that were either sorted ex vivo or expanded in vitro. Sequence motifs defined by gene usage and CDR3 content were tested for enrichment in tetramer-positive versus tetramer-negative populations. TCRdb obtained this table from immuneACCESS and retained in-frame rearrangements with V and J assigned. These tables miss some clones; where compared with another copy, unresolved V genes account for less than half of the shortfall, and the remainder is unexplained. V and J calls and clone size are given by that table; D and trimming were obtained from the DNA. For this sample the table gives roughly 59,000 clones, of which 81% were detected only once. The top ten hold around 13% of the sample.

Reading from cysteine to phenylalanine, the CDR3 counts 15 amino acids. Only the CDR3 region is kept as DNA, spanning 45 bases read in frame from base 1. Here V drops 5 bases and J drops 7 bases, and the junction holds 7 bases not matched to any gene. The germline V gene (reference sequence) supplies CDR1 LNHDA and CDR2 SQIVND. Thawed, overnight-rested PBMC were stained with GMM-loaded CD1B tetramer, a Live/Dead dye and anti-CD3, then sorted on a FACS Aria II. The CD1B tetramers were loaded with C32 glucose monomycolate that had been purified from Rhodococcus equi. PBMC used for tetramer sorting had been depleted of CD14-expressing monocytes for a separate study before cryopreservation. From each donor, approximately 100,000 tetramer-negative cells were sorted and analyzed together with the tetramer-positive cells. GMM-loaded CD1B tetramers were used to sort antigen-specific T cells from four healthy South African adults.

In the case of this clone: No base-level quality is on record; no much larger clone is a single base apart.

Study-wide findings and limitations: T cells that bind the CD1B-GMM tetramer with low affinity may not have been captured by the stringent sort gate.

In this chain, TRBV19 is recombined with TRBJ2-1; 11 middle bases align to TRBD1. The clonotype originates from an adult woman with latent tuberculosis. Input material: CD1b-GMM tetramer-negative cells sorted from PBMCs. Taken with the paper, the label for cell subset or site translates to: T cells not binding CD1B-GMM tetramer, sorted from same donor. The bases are TGTGCCAGTAGTCCAGTCGGGACAGGGGGGAATGAGCAGTTCTTC. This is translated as CASSPVGTGGNEQFF. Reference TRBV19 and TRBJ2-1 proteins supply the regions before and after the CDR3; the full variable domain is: DGGITQSPKYLFRKEGQNVTLSCEQNLNHDAMYWYRQDPGQGLRLIYYSQIVNDFQKGDIAEGYSVSREKKESFPLTVTSAQKNPTAFYLCASSPVGTGGNEQFFGPGTRLTVL.